The 31 T cell receptor beta chains reported below all come from one sample, sequenced in a study of T cells in narcolepsy. Libraries were prepared by immunoSEQ multiplex PCR; TCRdb keeps only in-frame clonotypes and omits some of them. The data show roughly 11,000 clones, with 90% to 95% seen just once and approximately 1.2% held by the top ten. Sequencing input: CD45RA- memory CD4+ T cells from PBMCs. The source is a human donor with narcolepsy.

The V gene is TRBV6-1, the J gene TRBJ2-1; possible D gene TRBD2, 6 bases. This CDR3 has 14 amino acids. V lost 2 bases and J lost 9, with 14 bases in between. Germline CDR1 and CDR2: MNHNS and SASEGT. The CDR3 protein is CASSELVGGGEQFF. CDR3 nucleotides: TGTGCCAGCAGTGAATTGGTGGGGGGAGGTGAGCAGTTCTTC.

Here the CDR3 reads CASSWNRVDEQYF. The CDR3 DNA follows: TGTGCCAGCAGTTGGAACAGGGTAGACGAGCAGTACTTC. V is TRBV27 and J is TRBJ2-7; D is possibly TRBD1 (6 bases). CDR1 and CDR2 from the germline V gene are MNHEY and SMNVEV (reference sequence). V dropped 4 bases and J dropped 5 bases, with 12 bases sitting between them. The CDR3 consists of 13 residues.

The chain recombines TRBV9 with TRBJ1-2; maybe TRBD1 (5 bases). Germline CDR1 is SGDLS and CDR2 is YYNGEE. The V gene lost 0 bases and the J gene lost 0 bases, with 12 bases spanning the gap. CDR3 length: 16 residues. CDR3 loop: CASSVALDSSNYGYTF. The CDR3 region has the DNA TGTGCCAGCAGCGTAGCCTTAGACAGTTCTAACTATGGCTACACCTTC. The complete variable domain, with remaining parts taken from reference TRBV9 and TRBJ1-2, reads DSGVTQTPKHLITATGQRVTLRCSPRSGDLSVYWYQQSLDQGLQFLIQYYNGEERAKGNILERFSAQQFPDLHSELNLSSLELGDSALYFCASSVALDSSNYGYTFGSGTRLTVV.

J is TRBJ2-7 and V is TRBV19; possibly TRBD2 for D (6 bases). V was pared by 1 base and J by 0 bases, with 10 bases between. The germline CDR1 and CDR2 sequences are LNHDA and SQIVND (reference sequence). The CDR3 is 15 residues long. The CDR3 DNA follows: TGTGCCAGTAGTATAGGGGGAGGAATCTCCTACGAGCAGTACTTC. The encoded protein is CASSIGGGISYEQYF.

The chain recombines TRBV5-4 with TRBJ2-1; 8 bases line up with TRBD2. Germline trimming cut 2 bases from V and 5 bases from J; bases unmatched to any gene: 12. CDR3 size: 17 residues. Germline V lookup: CDR1 SGHNT, CDR2 YYREEE (reference sequence). The CDR3 sequence: CASSLYTGTSRDNEQFF. CDR3 sequence (DNA): TGTGCCAGCAGCTTATACACCGGGACTAGTAGGGACAATGAGCAGTTCTTC.

This chain joins TRBV5-4 and TRBJ1-6; no reliable D call. The germline V gene encodes CDR1 SGHNT and CDR2 YYREEE (reference sequence). The CDR3 contains 14 residues. Trimming took off 5 bases at V and 7 bases at J, with 13 bases between the two ends. CDR3 sequence: CASSEQPKNSPLHF. CDR3 nucleotides: TGTGCCAGCAGTGAGCAACCCAAGAATTCACCCCTCCACTTT.

The V gene is TRBV9, the J gene TRBJ2-5, with TRBD2 identical over 7 bases. V was pared by 1 base and J by 5 bases, with 8 bases of the junction left unmatched. CDR1 and CDR2 (germline): SGDLS, YYNGEE. The length of the CDR3 is 15 residues. The CDR3 sequence: CASSVKAGSWETQYF. In DNA, the CDR3 is TGTGCCAGCAGCGTAAAAGCGGGGAGCTGGGAGACCCAGTACTTC.

The chain links TRBV5-1 to TRBJ2-1; D is perhaps TRBD1 or TRBD2 (5 bases each). The CDR3 spans 14 residues. The V end was cut by 5 bases, the J end by 9 bases, with 18 bases between. Germline V lookup: CDR1 SGHRS, CDR2 YFSETQ. CDR3 loop: CASSPGTNMGEQFF. The CDR3 DNA reads as TGCGCCAGCAGTCCCGGGACCAACATGGGTGAGCAGTTCTTC. Combining the CDR3 with reference TRBV5-1 and TRBJ2-1 gives the whole variable domain KAGVTQTPRYLIKTRGQQVTLSCSPISGHRSVSWYQQTPGQGLQFLFEYFSETQRNKGNFPGRFSGRQFSNSRSEMNVSTLELGDSALYLCASSPGTNMGEQFFGPGTRLTVL.

J is TRBJ1-2 and V is TRBV5-1; D unclear. The CDR3 has 13 amino acids. Looked up from germline, CDR1 is SGHRS and CDR2 is YFSETQ. Trimming cost V 4 bases and J 1 base, with 8 bases left between them. CDR3 sequence: CASSLDDNYGYTF. DNA of the CDR3: TGCGCCAGCAGCCTAGACGATAACTATGGCTACACCTTC.

The gene calls are TRBV11-3 and TRBJ2-1, with TRBD2 matching 9 bases. The CDR3 spans 16 residues. The germline gives CDR1 SGHNT, CDR2 YENEEA. The ends lost 5 bases at V and 3 bases at J; junction bases unmatched: 8. CDR3 region: CASSRYSGSFYNEQFF. The CDR3 bases are TGTGCCAGCAGCAGATATAGCGGGAGTTTCTACAATGAGCAGTTCTTC. Combining the CDR3 with reference TRBV11-3 and TRBJ2-1 gives the whole variable domain EAGVVQSPRYKIIEKKQPVAFWCNPISGHNTLYWYLQNLGQGPELLIRYENEEAVDDSQLPKDRFSAERLKGVDSTLKIQPAELGDSAVYLCASSRYSGSFYNEQFFGPGTRLTVL.

This chain connects TRBV28 to TRBJ2-3; 10 bases are shared with TRBD1. CDR1 MDHEN and CDR2 SYDVKM come from the germline V gene. V was pared by 4 bases and J by 0 bases, with 7 bases of the junction left unmatched. The CDR3 has 17 amino acids. The CDR3 protein is CASSSYPGQGSTDTQYF. CDR3 bases: TGTGCCAGCAGTTCCTATCCGGGACAGGGGAGCACAGATACGCAGTATTTT. The whole variable domain, remainder taken from reference TRBV28 and TRBJ2-3, is DVKVTQSSRYLVKRTGEKVFLECVQDMDHENMFWYRQDPGLGLRLIYFSYDVKMKEKGDIPEGYSVSREKKERFSLILESASTNQTSMYLCASSSYPGQGSTDTQYFGPGTRLTVL.

This clone came up a few times. This chain links TRBV5-6 with TRBJ1-3; D gene unclear. This CDR3 is 13 amino acids long. Germline V CDR1 and CDR2: SGHDT, YYEEEE. V was cut by 5 bases and J by 0 bases, with 6 bases left in between. CDR3 in DNA: TGTGCCAGCAGGACTCCCTCTGGAAACACCATATATTTT. Its translation: CASRTPSGNTIYF.

The V call is TRBV19, the J call TRBJ1-6; no clear D gene. Germline CDR1 reads LNHDA; CDR2 reads SQIVND (reference sequence). The CDR3 is made up of 18 amino acids. The V end was cut by 5 bases, the J end by 0 bases, with 17 bases between. The CDR3 nucleotides are TGTGCCAGTAGTCCCAGAATTGAGAACAGCTCCTATAATTCACCCCTCCACTTT. The encoded protein is CASSPRIENSSYNSPLHF.

The chain carries TRBV10-3 and TRBJ1-1; 8 nucleotides align to TRBD1. V lost 9 bases to trimming and J lost 3 bases; unmatched junction nucleotides: 9. This CDR3 contains 14 residues. Germline V gene sequence: CDR1 ENHRY, CDR2 SYGVKD. CDR3 sequence: CAIQDRGRYTEAFF. CDR3 nucleotide sequence: TGTGCCATACAAGACAGGGGACGTTACACTGAAGCTTTCTTT.

This chain joins TRBV4-2 and TRBJ1-2; 10 bases are shared with TRBD1. CDR1 is LGHNA and CDR2 is YNFKEQ in the germline V gene. The ends lost 0 bases at V and 2 bases at J; junction bases unmatched: 9. The CDR3 loop spans 18 amino acids. The CDR3 DNA is TGTGCCAGCAGCCAAGACCTGACAGGGGGCGAAATGAACTATGGCTACACCTTC. Translated, it gives CASSQDLTGGEMNYGYTF.

The chain employs TRBV7-2 and TRBJ2-1, with TRBD1 identical over 8 bases. Germline CDR1 SGHTA, CDR2 FQGNSA. The CDR3 contains 18 residues. V shed 3 bases and J 3 bases; nucleotides not matched to a gene: 13. This chain's CDR3 is CASSFPDRGHQNYNEQFF. CDR3 bases: TGTGCCAGCAGCTTCCCCGACAGGGGCCACCAAAACTACAATGAGCAGTTCTTC.

This chain links TRBV30 with TRBJ1-1, with D perhaps matching TRBD1 (5 bases). This CDR3 spans 12 amino acids. V lost 3 bases to trimming and J lost 3 bases, with 8 bases between them. Germline V lookup: CDR1 GTSNPN, CDR2 SVGIG (reference sequence). Here the CDR3 DNA reads TGTGCCTGGAGAGGGGCGCACACTGAAGCTTTCTTT. It is translated as CAWRGAHTEAFF.

This chain joins TRBV5-1 and TRBJ1-2; D remains unclear. The CDR3 is 17 residues long. Germline V gene sequence: CDR1 SGHRS, CDR2 YFSETQ. Trimming took 0 bases from V and 4 from J, leaving 19 bases between them. The CDR3 nucleotides read TGCGCCAGCAGCTTGGGGCCTGGACTGACCACATCCTATGGCTACACCTTC. Amino acid sequence: CASSLGPGLTTSYGYTF.

This chain joins TRBV19 and TRBJ2-5; D unclear. CDR3 size: 15 residues. Trimming took off 8 bases at V and 2 bases at J, with 18 bases between the two ends. CDR1 and CDR2 from the germline V gene are LNHDA and SQIVND (reference sequence). In DNA form, the CDR3 reads TGTGCCAGTTCCTTTACCCGCAGTGGACAAGAGACCCAGTACTTC. It specifies CASSFTRSGQETQYF. Using reference TRBV19 and TRBJ2-5 for the parts outside the CDR3, the full variable domain is DGGITQSPKYLFRKEGQNVTLSCEQNLNHDAMYWYRQDPGQGLRLIYYSQIVNDFQKGDIAEGYSVSREKKESFPLTVTSAQKNPTAFYLCASSFTRSGQETQYFGPGTRLLVL.

The chain links TRBV7-6 to TRBJ2-7; 9 bases align to TRBD2. This CDR3 contains 19 residues. The trim removed 0 bases at V and 3 bases at J, leaving 15 bases unmatched. Germline V gene sequence: CDR1 SGHVS, CDR2 FNYEAQ. The CDR3 protein is CASSLAVGSGGSRHYEQYF. For the CDR3, the DNA is TGTGCCAGCAGCTTAGCGGTCGGTAGCGGGGGATCTCGTCACTACGAGCAGTACTTC.

The rearrangement joins TRBV7-9 to TRBJ2-5; D uncertain. The J call could be wrong; TRBJ2-7 is a better fit for the DNA end. Per the germline V gene, CDR1 is SEHNR and CDR2 is FQNEAQ (reference sequence). This CDR3 is 13 amino acids long. CDR3: CASSLGRTYEQYF. As DNA, the CDR3 is TGTGCCAGCAGCTTAGGCAGGACCTACGAGCAGTACTTC.

The V call is TRBV7-9, the J call TRBJ2-6; TRBD2 aligns across 8 bases. J lost 4 bases, V lost 1 base, and 6 bases had no gene match. CDR1 is SEHNR and CDR2 is FQNEAQ in the germline V gene (reference sequence). This CDR3 is built from 17 residues. Here the CDR3 reads CASSLGRGAFGANVLTF. The CDR3 nucleotides are TGTGCCAGCAGCTTAGGGCGGGGGGCGTTCGGGGCCAACGTCCTGACTTTC.

This chain uses TRBV5-1 with TRBJ1-1, with D possibly TRBD1 on 6 matching bases. This CDR3 is built from 16 residues. Between the trimmed V and J ends, which lost 4 bases and 1 base, there was a span of 17 bases. Germline CDR1 is SGHRS and CDR2 is YFSETQ. The CDR3 spells CASSPEGGGANTEAFF. For the CDR3, the DNA is TGCGCCAGCAGCCCGGAGGGGGGTGGGGCGAACACTGAAGCTTTCTTT.

The gene calls are TRBV27 and TRBJ2-7, with TRBD1 matching over 9 bases. The CDR3 spans 15 residues. V lost 5 bases and J lost 4; bases outside the gene matches: 9. Germline assignment: CDR1 MNHEY and CDR2 SMNVEV (reference sequence). The CDR3 DNA reads as TGTGCCAGCAGTCCGGGGGGACAGGGCCTTTACGAGCAGTACTTC. As protein: CASSPGGQGLYEQYF.

The V gene is TRBV13, the J gene TRBJ2-2; no clear D. From germline, CDR1 is PRHDT and CDR2 FYEKMQ (reference sequence). Trimming stripped 5 bases from V and 6 bases from J, with 16 bases between. The CDR3 is made up of 15 amino acids. CDR3 bases: TGTGCCAGCAGCATCCGCATTATTGGGGCCGGGGAGCTGTTTTTT. Its protein is CASSIRIIGAGELFF.

The CDR3 protein is CASSSGIYADEQFF. CDR3 in DNA: TGTGCCAGCAGCTCAGGAATTTATGCGGATGAGCAGTTCTTC. This chain links TRBV7-9 with TRBJ2-1; D is ambiguous. Trimming left V 4 bases short and J 8 bases short, with 15 bases between. CDR1 is SEHNR, CDR2 FQNEAQ, per germline (reference sequence). The CDR3 loop spans 14 amino acids. The full variable domain, completed using reference TRBV7-9 and TRBJ2-1, is DTGVSQNPRHKITKRGQNVTFRCDPISEHNRLYWYRQTLGQGPEFLTYFQNEAQLEKSRLLSDRFSAERPKGSFSTLEIQRTEQGDSAMYLCASSSGIYADEQFFGPGTRLTVL.

The rearrangement joins TRBV11-3 to TRBJ2-1; no clear D gene. V lost 3 bases and J lost 3, with 12 bases in between. The CDR3 totals 15 residues. In germline, CDR1 is SGHNT, CDR2 YENEEA. CDR3 sequence (DNA): TGTGCCAGCAGCTTCTCCTCTGGGGTCTACAATGAGCAGTTCTTC. Protein product: CASSFSSGVYNEQFF.

J is TRBJ1-5 and V is TRBV6-5; D is undetermined. The CDR3 totals 13 residues. Germline V gene sequence: CDR1 MNHEY, CDR2 SVGAGI. Trimming removed 3 bases at V and 10 bases at J, with 13 bases between. CDR3 sequence (DNA): TGTGCCAGCAGTTATTCGAAATCGGGCCCCCAGCATTTT. Its translation is CASSYSKSGPQHF.

The chain joins TRBV11-2 to TRBJ2-7; D is unclear. Per the germline V gene, CDR1 is SGHAT and CDR2 is FQNNGV. The CDR3 has 14 amino acids. V was clipped by 0 bases and J by 2 bases, with 8 bases between them. The CDR3 is CASSLDSPTYEQYF. CDR3 DNA: TGTGCCAGCAGCTTAGACAGTCCAACCTACGAGCAGTACTTC.

The chain joins TRBV5-6 to TRBJ2-4; TRBD1 aligns across 9 bases. J lost 8 bases, V lost 3 bases, and 6 bases had no gene match. This CDR3 has 14 residues. In germline, CDR1 is SGHDT, CDR2 YYEEEE. In DNA form, the CDR3 reads TGTGCCAGCAGCTCGGGGACAGGGTTATACATTCAGTACTTC. Residues: CASSSGTGLYIQYF.

V gene TRBV4-2 combines with J gene TRBJ2-3; 10 positions match TRBD2. The germline CDR1 and CDR2 sequences are LGHNA and YNFKEQ. The CDR3 is made up of 17 amino acids. Trimming took 0 bases from V and 7 from J; bases not matched to a gene: 10. The CDR3 coding sequence is TGTGCCAGCAGCCAAGATGCCAGCGGGGGGGCAGGGAATACGCAGTATTTT. Its translation: CASSQDASGGAGNTQYF.